The 25 T cell receptor beta chains given below trace back to one sample, sequenced in a study of metastatic and nonmetastatic thyroid tumors. Patients had received no treatment of any kind before thyroid surgery. TCRdb ran MiXCR on the PCR reads. The table shows around 20,000 clones, with roughly 22% occurring only once. The sequencing sample was made of adjacent normal tissue. All receptors come from a female donor with papillary thyroid cancer or a benign thyroid nodule (not recorded which). Some clones in this sample may be carry-over from other donors' samples.

This clone is termed medium-sized (0.01 to 0.1%). This chain connects TRBV7-2 to TRBJ2-3; D is possibly TRBD2 (6 bases). The V and J ends lost 2 bases and 4 bases respectively, with 16 bases between them. Germline V gives CDR1 SGHTA, CDR2 FQGNSA. The CDR3 sequence is 16 residues long. The CDR3 reads CASSLFFREEADTQYF. The CDR3 region has the DNA TGTGCCAGCAGCTTATTTTTTAGGGAGGAGGCAGATACGCAGTATTTT. Full variable domain (rest looked up from reference TRBV7-2 and TRBJ2-3): GAGVSQSPSNKVTEKGKDVELRCDPISGHTALYWYRQSLGQGLEFLIYFQGNSAPDKSGLPSDRFSAERTGGSVSTLTIQRTQQEDSAVYLCASSLFFREEADTQYFGPGTRLTVL.

This chain links TRBV27 with TRBJ2-5; TRBD1 aligns across 7 bases. With V trimmed by 2 bases and J by 7 bases, 7 bases remained unmatched. This CDR3 comprises 14 residues. The germline V gene has CDR1 MNHEY and CDR2 SMNVEV (reference sequence). Here the CDR3 reads CASSLIGTERTQYF. The CDR3 region has the DNA TGTGCCAGCAGTTTAATCGGGACAGAGAGGACCCAGTACTTC.

This clone was found many times. Mismatch with germline at one junction end may stem from a read error. The V and J genes are TRBV6-4 and TRBJ2-2; TRBD2 agrees at 9 bases. This CDR3 comprises 17 residues. Germline assignment: CDR1 MRHNA and CDR2 SNTAGT. The CDR3 is CASTLPGASGNTGEPFF. In DNA, the CDR3 is TGTGCCAGCACCCTTCCCGGGGCTAGCGGGAACACCGGGGAGCCGTTTTTT.

There are many counts of this clone. The rearrangement uses TRBV7-3 and TRBJ2-6; the D gene could be TRBD1 or TRBD2 (6 bases each). The CDR3 has 17 residues. Trimming pared 1 base from V and 0 bases from J, leaving 10 bases between. The germline CDR1 and CDR2 sequences are SGHTA and FQGTGA. The CDR3 here is CASSLMGGSSGANVLTF. CDR3 coding DNA: TGTGCCAGCAGCTTAATGGGGGGCAGCTCTGGGGCCAACGTCCTGACTTTC.

J is TRBJ1-6 and V is TRBV20-1; D is ambiguous. The CDR3 is made up of 13 amino acids. The V end lost 1 base, the J end lost 6 bases, and 7 bases lay between the germline ends. Germline CDR1 and CDR2: DFQATT and SNEGSKA (reference sequence). CDR3 nucleotides: TGCAGTGCTAGAGGTCCCCTTAATTCACCCCTCCACTTT. Protein: CSARGPLNSPLHF.

This clone has more than one count but fewer than ten. This sequence may be a read error, since a much larger clone differs from it by one base. The chain couples TRBV18 to TRBJ1-1, with D unresolved. V lost 1 base, J lost 6 bases, and 9 bases lay in between. Per germline, CDR1 KGHSH and CDR2 LQKENI. The CDR3 runs 13 residues. This CDR3 reads CASSPLREAEAFF. In DNA form, the CDR3 reads TGTGCCAGCTCACCACTGAGGGAAGCTGAAGCTTTCTTT.

To note about this clone: At the DNA level, this CDR3 is encoded by other sequences in the same sample as well. This chain joins TRBV6-2 or TRBV6-3 and TRBJ2-5; D gene ambiguous. The length of the CDR3 is 14 residues. V gave up 5 bases and J gave up 7 bases, with 17 bases separating them. The germline V gene encodes CDR1 MNHEY and CDR2 SVGEGT. The CDR3 sequence is CASSKSDRRWTQYF. For the CDR3, the DNA is TGTGCCAGCAGTAAATCGGACCGACGGTGGACCCAGTACTTC.

The rearrangement links TRBV9 to TRBJ2-1; the match to TRBD2 covers 11 bases. V dropped 0 bases and J dropped 4; count of bases not matched to a gene: 0. The CDR3 is 15 residues long. Germline CDR1 reads SGDLS; CDR2 reads YYNGEE. CDR3 in DNA: TGTGCCAGCAGCGTAGGGACTAGCGGGTACAATGAGCAGTTCTTC. Translated, it gives CASSVGTSGYNEQFF.

By frequency in the sample, this clone is medium-sized. CDR3 protein: CASSSSGTGSGGYTF. CDR3 DNA: TGTGCCAGCAGTTCATCCGGGACAGGGTCAGGAGGCTACACCTTC. The rearrangement joins TRBV28 to TRBJ1-2, with 9 bases identical to TRBD1. Germline V lookup: CDR1 MDHEN, CDR2 SYDVKM. J gave up 8 bases and V 4 bases, and 11 bases lay outside the gene matches. CDR3 size: 15 residues.

J is TRBJ2-1 and V is TRBV7-8; D is possibly TRBD1 or TRBD2 (6 bases each). CDR3 length: 16 residues. Germline V gene sequence: CDR1 SGHVS, CDR2 FQNEAQ. V lost 2 bases to trimming and J lost 7 bases, with 18 bases between them. The CDR3 protein is CASSLTLAWGQNEQFF. The CDR3 DNA sequence: TGTGCCAGCAGCTTAACCCTAGCGTGGGGGCAAAATGAGCAGTTCTTC.

The CDR3, as DNA: TGTGCCAGCAGCTCGGGACAGGGGCGACAAGAGACCCAGTACTTC. Translating it yields CASSSGQGRQETQYF. The chain employs TRBV5-6 and TRBJ2-5; 10 bases align to TRBD1. Germline lookup yields CDR1 SGHDT and CDR2 YYEEEE. The CDR3 is made up of 15 amino acids. Trimming cost V 3 bases and J 2 bases; bases outside gene matches: 4.

This clone qualifies as medium-sized. The chain carries TRBV6-1 and TRBJ2-7; tentative D call: TRBD1 (5 bases). The CDR3 consists of 11 residues. CDR1 and CDR2 (germline): MNHNS, SASEGT. V shed 8 bases and J shed 3 bases, with 8 bases lying between them. The CDR3 protein is CASLGVYEQYF. The CDR3 nucleotides are TGTGCCAGCTTAGGGGTCTACGAGCAGTACTTC.

The chain is built from TRBV2 and TRBJ2-7; weak D call: TRBD2 (5 bases). CDR1 and CDR2 from the germline V gene are SNHLY and FYNNEI. The CDR3 consists of 14 residues. V lost 6 bases and J 2 bases, leaving 14 bases between the germline ends. The CDR3 spells CASRSVTGTYEQYF. The CDR3 DNA is TGTGCCAGCAGGTCCGTGACGGGGACCTACGAGCAGTACTTC.

This clone is medium-sized. The gene calls are TRBV6-2 or TRBV6-3 and TRBJ1-5, with D unresolved. This CDR3 has 14 residues. The V end was cut by 1 base, the J end by 5 bases, with 9 bases between. Looked up from germline, CDR1 is MNHEY and CDR2 is SVGEGT. The CDR3 is CASSYFTDYQPQHF. The CDR3 DNA sequence: TGTGCCAGCAGTTACTTTACAGACTATCAGCCCCAGCATTTT.

The genes are TRBV6-1 and TRBJ1-1, with 10 nucleotides matching TRBD1. This CDR3 is 14 amino acids long. Losses at the gene ends were 6 bases for V and 5 bases for J; bases not matched to a gene: 6. From germline, CDR1 is MNHNS and CDR2 SASEGT. This chain's CDR3 is CASSPTGGKTEAFF. Here the CDR3 DNA reads TGTGCCAGCAGCCCGACAGGGGGCAAGACTGAAGCTTTCTTT.

This clone was counted a few times. The J gene is TRBJ1-5, the V gene TRBV19, with D possibly matching TRBD1 (6 bases). Germline V gene data show CDR1 as LNHDA and CDR2 as SQIVND (reference sequence). Trimming removed 4 bases from V and 1 base from J, with 20 bases in between. The CDR3 consists of 18 residues. The CDR3 loop is CASSNRVVISGSNQPQHF. The DNA for the CDR3 is TGTGCCAGTAGTAACAGGGTGGTAATTAGCGGAAGCAATCAGCCCCAGCATTTT.

The chain carries TRBV2 and TRBJ2-5; 9 bases map to TRBD1. Trimming cost V 9 bases and J 5 bases; bases outside gene matches: 13. There are 15 residues in the CDR3. Germline V gene sequence: CDR1 SNHLY, CDR2 FYNNEI. Written as DNA, the CDR3 is TGTGCCAGAGGACACGGGACAGGGCGAATGGAGACCCAGTACTTC. It specifies CARGHGTGRMETQYF. The variable domain in full, with the rest retrieved from reference TRBV2 and TRBJ2-5, is EPEVTQTPSHQVTQMGQEVILRCVPISNHLYFYWYRQILGQKVEFLVSFYNNEISEKSEIFDDQFSVERPDGSNFTLKIRSTKLEDSAMYFCARGHGTGRMETQYFGPGTRLLVL.

This clone was counted many times. This could be a read error, since a much larger clone is one nucleotide away. V usage is TRBV29-1 and J usage is TRBJ1-1, with unresolved D. Germline CDR1 reads SQVTM; CDR2 reads ANQGSEA. There are 12 residues in the CDR3. CDR3 sequence reads: CSVVAAAEKASF. For the CDR3, the DNA is TGCAGCGTTGTGGCTGCCGCAGAGAAAGCTTCCTTT.

This clone was recorded at least ten times. Other DNA sequences in the same sample also yield this CDR3. This chain uses TRBV6-1 with TRBJ1-2; D is possibly TRBD1 (6 bases). The ends were cut back, 8 bases at V and 2 bases at J, with 12 bases in the middle. Germline CDR1 reads MNHNS; CDR2 reads SASEGT. The CDR3 spans 13 residues. In nucleotides, the CDR3 is TGTGCCAGCGCCCCCGGGGGCAACTATGGCTACACCTTC. Translating gives CASAPGGNYGYTF.

The chain combines TRBV2 with TRBJ2-5; D uncertain. The V gene's germline CDR1 is SNHLY and CDR2 FYNNEI. Trimming stripped 5 bases from V and 0 bases from J, with 13 bases between. The CDR3 extends over 15 amino acids. The CDR3 nucleotides are TGTGCCAGCAGTAAAAAAGCGCTCAACCAAGAGACCCAGTACTTC. It codes for CASSKKALNQETQYF.

This clone was seen only a few times. This chain joins TRBV6-2 or TRBV6-3 and TRBJ2-7; the D gene is possibly TRBD2 (8 bases). Germline CDR1 MNHEY, CDR2 SVGEGT. Trimming took off 10 bases at V and 7 bases at J, with 20 bases between the two ends. The CDR3 is made up of 13 amino acids. The CDR3: CANKGQRGCEQYF. In DNA form, the CDR3 reads TGTGCCAATAAGGGACAGCGGGGGTGTGAGCAGTACTTC.

At least ten counts were recorded for this clone. The gene calls are TRBV4-1 and TRBJ2-1, with D possibly TRBD2 on 6 matching bases. This CDR3 has 15 amino acids. The V gene's germline CDR1 is MGHRA and CDR2 YSYEKL. With 3 bases removed from V and 7 bases from J, the gap between germline ends came to 16 bases. The DNA for the CDR3 is TGCGCCAGCAGCCATGCGCCGGGACTCGCGAATGAGCAGTTCTTC. This sequence encodes CASSHAPGLANEQFF.

V is TRBV20-1 and J is TRBJ1-4, with TRBD1 matching 7 bases. CDR3 length: 15 amino acids. The J segment lost 4 bases and the V segment lost 6 bases, leaving 11 bases of the junction unmatched. Per the germline V gene, CDR1 is DFQATT and CDR2 is SNEGSKA (reference sequence). This chain's CDR3 is CSAAYSGGRNEKLFF. CDR3 sequence (DNA): TGCAGTGCCGCATATTCAGGGGGGCGTAATGAAAAACTGTTTTTT.

The chain employs TRBV24-1 and TRBJ1-2; tentative D call: TRBD1 (5 bases). This CDR3 is built from 17 residues. The germline V gene has CDR1 KGHDR and CDR2 SFDVKD. V shed 8 bases and J shed 4 bases, with 25 bases lying between them. The CDR3 sequence is CATNQAERGGPTYGYTF. CDR3 coding DNA: TGTGCCACCAACCAAGCCGAGCGCGGGGGTCCTACCTATGGCTACACCTTC.

This clone has only one observation. The chain employs TRBV3-1 and TRBJ1-1; no clear D gene. The CDR3 has 12 residues. V lost 3 bases and J 5 bases, leaving 7 bases between the germline ends. CDR1 and CDR2 (germline): LGHDT, YNNKEL (reference sequence). The CDR3 DNA sequence: TGTGCCAGCAGCCAGTTTGAAACTGAAGCTTTCTTT. Translation: CASSQFETEAFF. The variable domain in full, with the rest retrieved from reference TRBV3-1 and TRBJ1-1, is DTAVSQTPKYLVTQMGNDKSIKCEQNLGHDTMYWYKQDSKKFLKIMFSYNNKELIINETVPNRFSPKSPDKAHLNLHINSLELGDSAVYFCASSQFETEAFFGQGTRLTVV.